This TCR beta chain was recorded in a study of blood T cell repertoires in COVID-19. The overall study: From the United States, Italy and Spain came samples of acute and convalescent COVID-19. Sources were T cells, B-cell-depleted T cells, or PBMCs; the material itself was cDNA or gDNA.

The germline V gene encodes CDR1 GTSNPN and CDR2 SVGIG (reference sequence). This CDR3 is built from 16 residues. Trimming removed 4 bases from V and 1 base from J; junction bases left unmatched: 9. In the original processing: Counts of nucleated cells, estimated from reference gene primer amplification, were obtained. Clones were sequenced by immunoSEQ multiplex PCR, and TCRdb holds only the in-frame ones, with some missing. V and J calls and clone size follow that table, whereas D and trimming were derived from the DNA. The profile shows some 120,000 clones, about 70% of them singletons. The V gene is TRBV30, the J gene TRBJ2-5, with 10 positions matching TRBD1. The sequence came from a man aged 55-75 years with acute or convalescent COVID-19. The sequencing input was peripheral blood. DNA of the CDR3: TGTGCCTGGAAGGGACAGGGGTCCTACCCCCAAGAGACCCAGTACTTC. Its translation is CAWKGQGSYPQETQYF.